This T cell receptor beta chain was profiled in a study of blood T cell repertoires in COVID-19. Looking at the study overall: Samples came from the United States, Italy and Spain, spanning acute and convalescent COVID-19.

This CDR3 contains 13 residues. Profiling relied on immunoSEQ multiplex PCR, and the TCRdb table lists in-frame clones only, not all of them. The table has around 250,000 clones, 82% seen once. The sequence was collected from a woman younger than 35 with acute or convalescent COVID-19. Sequenced material: peripheral blood. The gene calls are TRBV21-1 and TRBJ2-5; the table's D call of TRBD2 was not tested on the DNA. TRBV21-1 is marked as a pseudogene. CDR3 DNA sequence: TGTGCCTCTAAGGCACTAGCTTCGGAGACCCAGTACTTC. Its translation is CASKALASETQYF.